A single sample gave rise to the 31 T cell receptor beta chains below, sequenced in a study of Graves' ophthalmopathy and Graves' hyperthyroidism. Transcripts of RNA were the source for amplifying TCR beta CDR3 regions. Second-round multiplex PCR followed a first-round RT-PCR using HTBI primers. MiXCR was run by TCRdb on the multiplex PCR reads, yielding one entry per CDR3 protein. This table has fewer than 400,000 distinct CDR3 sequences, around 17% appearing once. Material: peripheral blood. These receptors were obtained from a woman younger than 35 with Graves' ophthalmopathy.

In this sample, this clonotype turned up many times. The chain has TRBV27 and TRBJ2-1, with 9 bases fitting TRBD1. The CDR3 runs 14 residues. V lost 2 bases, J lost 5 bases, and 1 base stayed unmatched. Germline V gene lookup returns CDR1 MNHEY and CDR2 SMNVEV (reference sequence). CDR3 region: CASSLGQGNNEQFF. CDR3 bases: TGTGCCAGCAGTTTAGGACAGGGGAACAATGAGCAGTTCTTC.

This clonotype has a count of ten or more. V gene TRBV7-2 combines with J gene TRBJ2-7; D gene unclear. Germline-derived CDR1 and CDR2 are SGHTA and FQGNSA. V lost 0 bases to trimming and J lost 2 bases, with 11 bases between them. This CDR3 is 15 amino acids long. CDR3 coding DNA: TGTGCCAGCAGCTTAGCGGGCGCAGGACCCTACGAGCAGTACTTC. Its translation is CASSLAGAGPYEQYF.

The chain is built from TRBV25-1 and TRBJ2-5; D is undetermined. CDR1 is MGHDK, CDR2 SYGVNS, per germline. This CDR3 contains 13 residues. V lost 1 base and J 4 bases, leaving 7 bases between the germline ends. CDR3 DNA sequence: TGTGCCAGCAGTGAATTGGGCAGAGAGACCCAGTACTTC. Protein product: CASSELGRETQYF.

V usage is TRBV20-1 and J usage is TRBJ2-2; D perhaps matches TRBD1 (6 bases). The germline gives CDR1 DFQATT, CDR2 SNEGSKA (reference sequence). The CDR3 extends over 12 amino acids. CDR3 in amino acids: CRIQGNTGELFF. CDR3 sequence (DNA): TGCAGGATACAGGGGAACACCGGGGAGCTGTTTTTT.

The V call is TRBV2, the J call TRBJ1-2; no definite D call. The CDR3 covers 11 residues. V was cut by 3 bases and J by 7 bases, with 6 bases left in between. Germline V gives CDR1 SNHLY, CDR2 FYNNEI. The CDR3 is CASSDDSGYTF. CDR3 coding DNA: TGTGCCAGCAGTGATGATAGTGGCTACACCTTC. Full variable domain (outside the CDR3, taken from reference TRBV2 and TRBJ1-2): EPEVTQTPSHQVTQMGQEVILRCVPISNHLYFYWYRQILGQKVEFLVSFYNNEISEKSEIFDDQFSVERPDGSNFTLKIRSTKLEDSAMYFCASSDDSGYTFGSGTRLTVV.

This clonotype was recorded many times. The DNA for the CDR3 is TGTGCCAGCAGCTTCCGGGTATCTGGAAACACCATATATTTT. It specifies CASSFRVSGNTIYF. V and J are TRBV7-2 and TRBJ1-3; D unclear. CDR1 and CDR2 (germline): SGHTA, FQGNSA. The CDR3 extends over 14 amino acids. The ends were cut back, 3 bases at V and 1 base at J, with 7 bases in the middle.

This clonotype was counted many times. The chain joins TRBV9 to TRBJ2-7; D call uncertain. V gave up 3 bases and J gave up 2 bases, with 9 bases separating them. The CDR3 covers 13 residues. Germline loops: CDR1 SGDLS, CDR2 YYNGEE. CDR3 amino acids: CASSEAPTYEQYF. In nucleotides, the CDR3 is TGTGCCAGCAGCGAGGCCCCTACCTACGAGCAGTACTTC.

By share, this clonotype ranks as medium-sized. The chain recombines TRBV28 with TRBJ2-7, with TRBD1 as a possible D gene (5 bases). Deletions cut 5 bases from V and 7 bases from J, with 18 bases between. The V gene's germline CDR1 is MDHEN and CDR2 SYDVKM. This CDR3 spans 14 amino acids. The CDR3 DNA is TGTGCCAGCAGTCTAGGACACCTCCTGGCTGAGCAGTACTTC. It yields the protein CASSLGHLLAEQYF.

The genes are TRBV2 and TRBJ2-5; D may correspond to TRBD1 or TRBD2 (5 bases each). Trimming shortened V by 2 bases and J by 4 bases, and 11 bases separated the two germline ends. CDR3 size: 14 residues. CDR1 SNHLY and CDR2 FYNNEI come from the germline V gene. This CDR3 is CASSETGRGETQYF. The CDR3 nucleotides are TGTGCCAGCAGTGAAACGGGAAGGGGAGAGACCCAGTACTTC.

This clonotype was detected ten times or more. CDR3 protein: CASTHAGGLGALHF. In DNA form, the CDR3 reads TGTGCCAGCACCCATGCGGGGGGGCTGGGGGCCCTCCACTTT. The rearrangement links TRBV6-5 to TRBJ1-6, with D possibly TRBD1 on 6 matching bases. CDR3 length equals 14 residues. V lost 7 bases and J lost 14, with 21 bases in between. Germline V CDR1 and CDR2: MNHEY, SVGAGI.

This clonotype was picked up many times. In DNA form, the CDR3 reads TGTGCCAGCAGCTTTGGAGGACAGTTGTTCTCCTACGAGCAGTACTTC. Translating it yields CASSFGGQLFSYEQYF. The chain employs TRBV11-1 and TRBJ2-7; D may be TRBD1 (6 bases). Trimming removed 3 bases from V and 0 bases from J, with 15 bases in between. This CDR3 region has 16 residues. The germline CDR1 and CDR2 sequences are SGHAT and FQDESV (reference sequence).

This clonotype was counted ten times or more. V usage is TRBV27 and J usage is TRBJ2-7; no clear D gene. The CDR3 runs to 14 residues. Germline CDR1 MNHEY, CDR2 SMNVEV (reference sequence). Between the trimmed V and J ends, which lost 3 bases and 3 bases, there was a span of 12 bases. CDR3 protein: CASSFKTPNYEQYF. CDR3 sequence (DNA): TGTGCCAGCAGTTTTAAGACGCCGAACTACGAGCAGTACTTC.

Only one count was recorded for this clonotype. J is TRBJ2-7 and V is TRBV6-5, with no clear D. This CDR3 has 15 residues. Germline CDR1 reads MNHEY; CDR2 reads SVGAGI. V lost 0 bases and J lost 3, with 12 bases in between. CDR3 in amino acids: CASSYSQDSSYEQYF. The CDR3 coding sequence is TGTGCCAGCAGTTACTCGCAAGACTCCAGCTACGAGCAGTACTTC.

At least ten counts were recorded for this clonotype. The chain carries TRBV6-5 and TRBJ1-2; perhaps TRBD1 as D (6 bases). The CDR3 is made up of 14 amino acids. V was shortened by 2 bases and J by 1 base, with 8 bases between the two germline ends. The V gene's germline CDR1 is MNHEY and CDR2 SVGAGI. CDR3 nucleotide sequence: TGTGCCAGCAGTTACAGGGGGAGTAACTATGGCTACACCTTC. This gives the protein CASSYRGSNYGYTF.

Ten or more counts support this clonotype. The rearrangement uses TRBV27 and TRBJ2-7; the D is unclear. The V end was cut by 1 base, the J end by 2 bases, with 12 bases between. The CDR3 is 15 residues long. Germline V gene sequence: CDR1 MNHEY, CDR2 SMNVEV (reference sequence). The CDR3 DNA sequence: TGTGCCAGCAGTTTATTTTTGGGGAAAACCTACGAGCAGTACTTC. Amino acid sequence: CASSLFLGKTYEQYF.

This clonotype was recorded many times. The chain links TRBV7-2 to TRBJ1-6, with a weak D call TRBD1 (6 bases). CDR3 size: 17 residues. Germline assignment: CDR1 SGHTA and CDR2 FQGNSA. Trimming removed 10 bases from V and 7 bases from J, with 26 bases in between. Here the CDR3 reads CATHVTPYRERNSPLHF. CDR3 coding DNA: TGTGCCACACACGTTACACCGTACAGGGAAAGGAATTCACCCCTCCACTTT.

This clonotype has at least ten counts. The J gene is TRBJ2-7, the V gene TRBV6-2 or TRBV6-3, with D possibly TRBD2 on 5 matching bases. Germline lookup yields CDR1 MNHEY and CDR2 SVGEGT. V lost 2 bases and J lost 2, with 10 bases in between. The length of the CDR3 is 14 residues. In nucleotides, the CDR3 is TGTGCCAGCAGTTACGTCGGGAAACCCTACGAGCAGTACTTC. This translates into CASSYVGKPYEQYF.

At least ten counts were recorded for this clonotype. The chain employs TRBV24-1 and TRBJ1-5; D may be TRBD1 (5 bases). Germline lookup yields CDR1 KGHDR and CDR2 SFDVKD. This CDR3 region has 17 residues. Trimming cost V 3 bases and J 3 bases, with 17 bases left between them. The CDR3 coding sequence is TGTGCCACCAGTGATCCATCCCGGGACGGATACAATCAGCCCCAGCATTTT. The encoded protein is CATSDPSRDGYNQPQHF.

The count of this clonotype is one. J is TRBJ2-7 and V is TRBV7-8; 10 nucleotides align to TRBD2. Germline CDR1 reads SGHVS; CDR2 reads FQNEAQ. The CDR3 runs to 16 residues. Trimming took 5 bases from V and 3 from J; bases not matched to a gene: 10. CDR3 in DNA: TGTGCCAGCAGCGGCGGGACTAGCGTTGATGACTACGAGCAGTACTTC. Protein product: CASSGGTSVDDYEQYF.

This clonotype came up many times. CDR3 sequence (DNA): TGCGCCAGCAGCTTGGACAGGGTTGGCTACACCTTC. This codes for CASSLDRVGYTF. The chain couples TRBV5-1 to TRBJ1-2, with D tentatively TRBD1 (6 bases). V lost 0 bases to trimming and J lost 7 bases, with 7 bases between them. From germline, CDR1 is SGHRS and CDR2 YFSETQ. This CDR3 is built from 12 residues.

The CDR3 DNA follows: TGCGCCAGCAGCCAAGGGGACGGGTGGGTTGAGACCCAGTACTTC. Translated, it gives CASSQGDGWVETQYF. V and J are TRBV4-3 and TRBJ2-5, with D perhaps TRBD1 or TRBD2 (5 bases each). Per germline, CDR1 LGHNA and CDR2 YSLEER. This CDR3 has 15 amino acids. The V and J ends lost 1 base and 5 bases respectively, with 14 bases between them.

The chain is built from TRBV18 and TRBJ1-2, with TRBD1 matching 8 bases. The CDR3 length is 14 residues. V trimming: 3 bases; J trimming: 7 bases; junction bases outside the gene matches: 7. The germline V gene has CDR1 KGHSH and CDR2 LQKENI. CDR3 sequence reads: CASSPKDRAGGYTF. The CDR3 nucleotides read TGTGCCAGCTCACCCAAGGACAGGGCGGGTGGCTACACCTTC.

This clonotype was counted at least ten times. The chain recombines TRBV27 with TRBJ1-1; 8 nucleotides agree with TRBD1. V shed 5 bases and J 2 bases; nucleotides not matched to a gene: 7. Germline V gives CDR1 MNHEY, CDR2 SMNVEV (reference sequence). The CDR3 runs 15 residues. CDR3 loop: CASSIPGGANTEAFF. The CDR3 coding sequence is TGTGCCAGCAGTATCCCAGGGGGCGCAAACACTGAAGCTTTCTTT.

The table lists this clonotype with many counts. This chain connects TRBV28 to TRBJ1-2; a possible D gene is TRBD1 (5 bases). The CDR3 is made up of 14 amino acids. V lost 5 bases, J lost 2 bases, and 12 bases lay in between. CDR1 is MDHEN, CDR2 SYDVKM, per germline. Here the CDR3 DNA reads TGTGCCAGCAGTCGACCCAGGGAAAACTATGGCTACACCTTC. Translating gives CASSRPRENYGYTF.

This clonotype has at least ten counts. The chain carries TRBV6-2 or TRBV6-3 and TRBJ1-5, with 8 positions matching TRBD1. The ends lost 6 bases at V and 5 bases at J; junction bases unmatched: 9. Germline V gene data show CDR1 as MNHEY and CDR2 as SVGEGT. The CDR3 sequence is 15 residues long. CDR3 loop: CASSRVGQEYQPQHF. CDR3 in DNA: TGTGCCAGCAGCCGTGTGGGACAGGAATATCAGCCCCAGCATTTT.

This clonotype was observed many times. CDR3 DNA: TGTGCCATCAGTGCTGGACTACGGGAGACCCAGTACTTC. This encodes CAISAGLRETQYF. The V and J genes are TRBV10-3 and TRBJ2-5, with a tentative D call TRBD2 (6 bases). Trimming pared 4 bases from V and 5 bases from J, leaving 11 bases between. Germline CDR1 and CDR2: ENHRY and SYGVKD. CDR3 length: 13 residues.

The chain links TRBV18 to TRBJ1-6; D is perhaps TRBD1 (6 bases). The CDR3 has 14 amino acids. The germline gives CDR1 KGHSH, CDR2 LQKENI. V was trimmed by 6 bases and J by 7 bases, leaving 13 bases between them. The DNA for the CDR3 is TGTGCCAGCTCTCACGGACAGAAAAATTCACCCCTCCACTTT. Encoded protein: CASSHGQKNSPLHF. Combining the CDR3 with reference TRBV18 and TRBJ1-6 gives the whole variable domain NAGVMQNPRHLVRRRGQEARLRCSPMKGHSHVYWYRQLPEEGLKFMVYLQKENIIDESGMPKERFSAEFPKEGPSILRIQQVVRGDSAAYFCASSHGQKNSPLHFGNGTRLTVT.

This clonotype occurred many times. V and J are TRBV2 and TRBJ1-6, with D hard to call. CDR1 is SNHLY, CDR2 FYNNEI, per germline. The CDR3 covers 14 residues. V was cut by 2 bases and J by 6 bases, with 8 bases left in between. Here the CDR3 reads CASSELTTNSPLHF. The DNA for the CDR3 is TGTGCCAGCAGTGAACTGACTACTAATTCACCCCTCCACTTT.

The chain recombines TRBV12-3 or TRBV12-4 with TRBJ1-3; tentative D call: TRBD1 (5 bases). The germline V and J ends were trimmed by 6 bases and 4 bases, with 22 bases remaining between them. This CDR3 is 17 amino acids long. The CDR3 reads CASRQRILTGPGNTIYF. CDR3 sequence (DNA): TGTGCCAGCAGGCAAAGGATACTTACAGGTCCCGGAAACACCATATATTTT.

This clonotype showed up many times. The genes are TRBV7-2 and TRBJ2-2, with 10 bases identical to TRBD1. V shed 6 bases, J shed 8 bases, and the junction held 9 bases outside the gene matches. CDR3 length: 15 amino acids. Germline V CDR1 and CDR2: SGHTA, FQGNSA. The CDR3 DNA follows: TGTGCCAGCAGTACTGAGGGACAGGGGATGGGGGAGCTGTTTTTT. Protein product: CASSTEGQGMGELFF.

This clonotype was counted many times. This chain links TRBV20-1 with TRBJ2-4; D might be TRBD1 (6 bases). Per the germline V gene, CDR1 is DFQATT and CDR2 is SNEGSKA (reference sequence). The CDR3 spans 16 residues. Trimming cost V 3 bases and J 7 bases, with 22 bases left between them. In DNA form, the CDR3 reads TGCAGTGCTAGCCCCTTGGGACAATTGAGGGCGAACATTCAGTACTTC. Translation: CSASPLGQLRANIQYF.